This TCR beta chain appears in the sequencing data of a study of T cell responses to AZD1222 COVID-19 vaccine. This clone was detected only once. The method was immunoSEQ multiplex PCR; TCRdb's version includes in-frame clones alone and lacks a portion of them. The sample consists of around 100,000 clones, roughly 88% of them appearing once. The ends were cut back, 4 bases at V and 5 bases at J, with 11 bases in the middle. The CDR3 is made up of 14 amino acids. Germline loops: CDR1 MRHNA, CDR2 SNTAGT. The source was peripheral blood, collected on day 0 of AZD1222 vaccination. This rearrangement joins TRBV6-4 to TRBJ1-4, with a possible D match to TRBD1 (5 bases). The TCR was taken from an adult in good health. CDR3: CASSAGTENEKLFF. The CDR3 DNA sequence: TGTGCCAGCAGTGCCGGGACTGAGAATGAAAAACTGTTTTTT.